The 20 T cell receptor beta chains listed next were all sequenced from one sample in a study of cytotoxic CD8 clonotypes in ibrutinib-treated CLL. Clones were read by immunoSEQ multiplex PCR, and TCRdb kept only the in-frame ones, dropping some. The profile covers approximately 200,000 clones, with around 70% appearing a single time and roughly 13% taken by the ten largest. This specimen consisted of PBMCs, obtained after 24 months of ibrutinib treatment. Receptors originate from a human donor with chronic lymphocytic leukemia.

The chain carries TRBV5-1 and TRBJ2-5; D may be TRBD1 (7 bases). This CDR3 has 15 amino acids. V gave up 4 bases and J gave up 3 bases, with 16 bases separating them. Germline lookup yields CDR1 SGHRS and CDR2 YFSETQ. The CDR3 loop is CASSQGGTNKETQYF. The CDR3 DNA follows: TGCGCCAGCAGCCAGGGGGGAACTAACAAAGAGACCCAGTACTTC.

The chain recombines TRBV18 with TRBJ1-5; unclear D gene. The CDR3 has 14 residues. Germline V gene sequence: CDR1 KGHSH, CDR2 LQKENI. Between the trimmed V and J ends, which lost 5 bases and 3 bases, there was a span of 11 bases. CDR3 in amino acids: CASSVSTNNQPQHF. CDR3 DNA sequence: TGTGCCAGCTCAGTCTCGACTAACAATCAGCCCCAGCATTTT.

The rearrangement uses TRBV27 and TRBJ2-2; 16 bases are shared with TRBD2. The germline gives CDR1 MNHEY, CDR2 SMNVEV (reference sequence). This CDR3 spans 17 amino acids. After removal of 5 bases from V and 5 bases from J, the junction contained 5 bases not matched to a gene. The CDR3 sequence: CASSPGLAGGPTGELFF. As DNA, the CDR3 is TGTGCCAGCAGTCCGGGACTAGCGGGAGGGCCGACCGGGGAGCTGTTTTTT.

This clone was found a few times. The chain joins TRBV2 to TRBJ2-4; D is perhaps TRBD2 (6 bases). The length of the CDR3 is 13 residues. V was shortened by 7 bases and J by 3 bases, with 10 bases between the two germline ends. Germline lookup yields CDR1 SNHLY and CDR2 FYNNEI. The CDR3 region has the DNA TGTGCCAGCAAACCGGGAGACAAAAACATTCAGTACTTC. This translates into CASKPGDKNIQYF.

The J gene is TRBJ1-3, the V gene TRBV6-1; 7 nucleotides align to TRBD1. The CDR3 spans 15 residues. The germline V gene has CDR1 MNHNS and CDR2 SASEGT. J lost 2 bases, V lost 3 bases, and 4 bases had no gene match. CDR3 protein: CASSDPGTAGNTIYF. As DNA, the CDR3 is TGTGCCAGCAGTGACCCCGGGACAGCTGGAAACACCATATATTTT.

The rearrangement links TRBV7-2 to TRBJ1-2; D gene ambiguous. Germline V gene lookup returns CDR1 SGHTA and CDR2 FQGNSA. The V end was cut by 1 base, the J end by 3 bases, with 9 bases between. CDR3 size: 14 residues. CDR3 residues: CASSLVGDYYGYTF. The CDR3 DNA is TGTGCCAGCAGCTTAGTTGGAGACTACTATGGCTACACCTTC.

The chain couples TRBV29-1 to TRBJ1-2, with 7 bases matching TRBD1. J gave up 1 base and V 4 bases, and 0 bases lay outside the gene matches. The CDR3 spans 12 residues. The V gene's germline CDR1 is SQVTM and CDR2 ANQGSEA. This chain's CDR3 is CSVGDSNYGYTF. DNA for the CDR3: TGCAGCGTTGGGGACAGTAACTATGGCTACACCTTC.

CDR3 protein: CASSDWTTGFKNEQFF. In DNA form, the CDR3 reads TGTGCCAGCAGTGACTGGACGACAGGGTTCAAAAATGAGCAGTTCTTC. The V call is TRBV25-1, the J call TRBJ2-1, with 7 positions matching TRBD1. The CDR3 totals 16 residues. The germline V gene encodes CDR1 MGHDK and CDR2 SYGVNS. The V segment lost 3 bases and the J segment 7 bases; nucleotides outside the gene matches: 12.

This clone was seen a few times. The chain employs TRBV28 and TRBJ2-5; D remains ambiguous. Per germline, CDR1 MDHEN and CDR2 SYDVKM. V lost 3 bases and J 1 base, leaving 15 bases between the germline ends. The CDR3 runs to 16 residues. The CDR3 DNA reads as TGTGCCAGCAGTTTGCCGGAGATTTTCGCCCAAGAGACCCAGTACTTC. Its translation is CASSLPEIFAQETQYF. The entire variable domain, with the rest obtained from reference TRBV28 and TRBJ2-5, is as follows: DVKVTQSSRYLVKRTGEKVFLECVQDMDHENMFWYRQDPGLGLRLIYFSYDVKMKEKGDIPEGYSVSREKKERFSLILESASTNQTSMYLCASSLPEIFAQETQYFGPGTRLLVL.

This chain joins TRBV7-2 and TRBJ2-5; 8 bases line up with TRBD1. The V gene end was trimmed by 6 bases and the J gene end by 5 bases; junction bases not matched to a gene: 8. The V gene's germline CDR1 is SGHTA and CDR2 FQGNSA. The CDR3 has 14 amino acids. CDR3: CASSPDRGWETQYF. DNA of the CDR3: TGTGCCAGCAGTCCTGACAGGGGTTGGGAGACCCAGTACTTC.

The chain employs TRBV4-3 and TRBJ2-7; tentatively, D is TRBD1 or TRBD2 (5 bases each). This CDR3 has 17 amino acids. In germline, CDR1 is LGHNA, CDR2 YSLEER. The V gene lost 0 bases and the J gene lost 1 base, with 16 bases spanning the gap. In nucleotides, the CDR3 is TGCGCCAGCAGCCAAGATGTTGGCCCGGGACGATCCTACGAGCAGTACTTC. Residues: CASSQDVGPGRSYEQYF.

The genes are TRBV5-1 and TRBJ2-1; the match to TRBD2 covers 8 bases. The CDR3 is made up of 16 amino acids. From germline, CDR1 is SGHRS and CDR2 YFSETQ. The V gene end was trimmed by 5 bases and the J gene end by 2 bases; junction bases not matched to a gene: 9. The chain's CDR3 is CASSSGTSRTYNEQFF. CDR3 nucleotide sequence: TGCGCCAGCAGTTCGGGGACTAGTCGAACCTACAATGAGCAGTTCTTC.

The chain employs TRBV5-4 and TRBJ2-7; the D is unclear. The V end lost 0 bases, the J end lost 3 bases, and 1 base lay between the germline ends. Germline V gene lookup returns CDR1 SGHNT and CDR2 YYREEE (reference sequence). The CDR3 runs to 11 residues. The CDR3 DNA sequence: TGTGCCAGCAGCTTGGACTACGAGCAGTACTTC. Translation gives CASSLDYEQYF.

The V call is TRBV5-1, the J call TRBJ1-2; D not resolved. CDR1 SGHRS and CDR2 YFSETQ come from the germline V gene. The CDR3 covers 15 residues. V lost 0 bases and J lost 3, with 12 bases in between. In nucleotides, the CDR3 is TGCGCCAGCAGCTTGGGGCAGCGCCAAGACTATGGCTACACCTTC. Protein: CASSLGQRQDYGYTF.

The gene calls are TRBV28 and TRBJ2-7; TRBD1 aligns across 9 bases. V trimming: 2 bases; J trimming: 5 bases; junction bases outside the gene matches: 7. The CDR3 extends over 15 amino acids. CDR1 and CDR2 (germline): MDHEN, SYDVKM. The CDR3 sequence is CASSLRTGGRNEQYF. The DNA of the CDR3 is TGTGCCAGCAGTTTACGAACAGGGGGCAGAAACGAGCAGTACTTC. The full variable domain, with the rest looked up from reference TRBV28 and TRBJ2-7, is DVKVTQSSRYLVKRTGEKVFLECVQDMDHENMFWYRQDPGLGLRLIYFSYDVKMKEKGDIPEGYSVSREKKERFSLILESASTNQTSMYLCASSLRTGGRNEQYFGPGTRLTVT.

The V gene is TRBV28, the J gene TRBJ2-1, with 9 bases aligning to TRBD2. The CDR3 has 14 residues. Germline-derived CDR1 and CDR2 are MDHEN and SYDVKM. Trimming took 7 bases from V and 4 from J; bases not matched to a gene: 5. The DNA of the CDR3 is TGTGCCAGCAAGTTAGCGGGAGTTTACAATGAGCAGTTCTTC. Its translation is CASKLAGVYNEQFF.

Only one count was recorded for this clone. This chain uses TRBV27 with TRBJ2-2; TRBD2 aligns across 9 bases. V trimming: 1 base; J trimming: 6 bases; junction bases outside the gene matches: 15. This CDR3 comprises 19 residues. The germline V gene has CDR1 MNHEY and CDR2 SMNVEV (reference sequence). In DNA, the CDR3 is TGTGCCAGCAGTTTATGGGGCTCAGCGGGAGGTGTATCGGCCGGGGAGCTGTTTTTT. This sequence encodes CASSLWGSAGGVSAGELFF.

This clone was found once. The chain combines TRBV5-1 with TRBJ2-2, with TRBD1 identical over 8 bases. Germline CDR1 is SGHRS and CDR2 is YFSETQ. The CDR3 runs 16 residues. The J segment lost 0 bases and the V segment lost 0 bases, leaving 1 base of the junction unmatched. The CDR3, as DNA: TGCGCCAGCAGCTTGGGGGGACAGGCGAACACCGGGGAGCTGTTTTTT. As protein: CASSLGGQANTGELFF.

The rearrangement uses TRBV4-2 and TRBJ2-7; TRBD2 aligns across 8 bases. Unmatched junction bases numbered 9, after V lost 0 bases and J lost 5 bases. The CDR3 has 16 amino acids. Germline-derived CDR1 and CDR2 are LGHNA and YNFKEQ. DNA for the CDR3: TGTGCCAGCAGCCAAGATGGCGGGAGGAATGGCGACGAGCAGTACTTC. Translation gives CASSQDGGRNGDEQYF.

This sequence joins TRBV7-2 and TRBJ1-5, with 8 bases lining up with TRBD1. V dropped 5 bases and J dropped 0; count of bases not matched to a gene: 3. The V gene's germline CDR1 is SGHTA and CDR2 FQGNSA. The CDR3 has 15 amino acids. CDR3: CASSHRGDSNQPQHF. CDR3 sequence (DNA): TGTGCCAGCAGCCACAGGGGGGATAGCAATCAGCCCCAGCATTTT.